This T cell receptor beta chain was sequenced during a study of T cell responses to AZD1222 COVID-19 vaccine. Study context: Samples with a second dose at about 4 or about 12 weeks were pooled together. Whole-study findings and limits: In a largely white British group with more females than males, clonal diversity was possibly underestimated. Every sample of the repertoires postdated the peak T cell response. Spike-specific TCR depth and breadth grew after two AZD1222 doses.

CDR1 MDHEN and CDR2 SYDVKM come from the germline V gene. V dropped 8 bases and J dropped 10 bases, with 17 bases sitting between them. CDR3 length: 12 residues. Assay used: immunoSEQ multiplex PCR; TCRdb lists only in-frame clones, some missing. The data show some 130,000 clones, with about 85% seen just once and roughly 2.4% held by the top ten. Regarding this clone: Its antigen is still unknown.

V and J are TRBV28 and TRBJ1-1, with D possibly being TRBD1 (5 bases). The sequence came from an adult in good health. The specimen was peripheral blood, collected on day 0 of AZD1222 vaccination. The CDR3 sequence is CASGPLDRGAFF. DNA for the CDR3: TGTGCCAGCGGGCCACTCGACAGAGGAGCTTTCTTT. The full variable domain, rest sourced from reference TRBV28 and TRBJ1-1, is DVKVTQSSRYLVKRTGEKVFLECVQDMDHENMFWYRQDPGLGLRLIYFSYDVKMKEKGDIPEGYSVSREKKERFSLILESASTNQTSMYLCASGPLDRGAFFGQGTRLTVV.